A single sample is the source of the 5 T cell receptor beta chains below, sequenced in a study of blood T cell repertoires in COVID-19. Libraries were prepared by immunoSEQ multiplex PCR; TCRdb keeps only in-frame clonotypes and omits some of them. This sample has under 250,000 clones; nearly 90% occur once, and the top ten carry 3% to 4%. The specimen was PBMCs or T cells enriched from blood (not recorded which). The receptor source for this set is a young woman with acute COVID-19.

The chain is built from TRBV24-1 and TRBJ2-2; TRBD1 is a possible D gene (6 bases). V lost 7 bases to trimming and J lost 6 bases, with 14 bases between them. There are 14 residues in the CDR3. The germline V gene has CDR1 KGHDR and CDR2 SFDVKD. In DNA form, the CDR3 reads TGTGCCACCAGGGGGGACACCTTCCCCGGGGAGCTGTTTTTT. Translating it yields CATRGDTFPGELFF.

The table lists this clone with a few counts. The chain has TRBV30 and TRBJ1-2; D is unclear. This CDR3 comprises 14 residues. The germline V gene encodes CDR1 GTSNPN and CDR2 SVGIG (reference sequence). V lost 3 bases, J lost 5 bases, and 16 bases lay in between. This CDR3 reads CAWSADTSGYGYTF. The DNA of the CDR3 is TGTGCCTGGAGCGCCGACACCTCTGGGTATGGCTACACCTTC.

The chain combines TRBV7-7 with TRBJ2-5; 10 bases line up with TRBD1. Germline V lookup: CDR1 SSHAT, CDR2 FNYEAQ (reference sequence). The CDR3 spans 15 residues. The V gene end was trimmed by 3 bases and the J gene end by 5 bases; junction bases not matched to a gene: 6. CDR3 in DNA: TGTGCCAGCAGCTTCCGACAGGGGGCTGTGGAGACCCAGTACTTC. It yields the protein CASSFRQGAVETQYF.

The chain employs TRBV19 and TRBJ1-6; TRBD1 aligns across 7 bases. This CDR3 region has 14 residues. V was clipped by 3 bases and J by 9 bases; unmatched bases: 5. Germline V gene data show CDR1 as LNHDA and CDR2 as SQIVND (reference sequence). The CDR3 DNA is TGTGCCAGTAGTATCCGGGACAGCCGTTCACCCCTCCACTTT. This encodes CASSIRDSRSPLHF. The full variable domain, completed using reference TRBV19 and TRBJ1-6, is DGGITQSPKYLFRKEGQNVTLSCEQNLNHDAMYWYRQDPGQGLRLIYYSQIVNDFQKGDIAEGYSVSREKKESFPLTVTSAQKNPTAFYLCASSIRDSRSPLHFGNGTRLTVT.

A word on this clone: One end of the junction is discordant with germline, which a read error may explain. This chain uses TRBV28 with TRBJ1-1, with D perhaps TRBD1 (6 bases). Germline V gene data show CDR1 as MDHEN and CDR2 as SYDVKM. The CDR3 contains 18 residues. The CDR3 sequence: CAISLGFDTRGLRTEAFF. The DNA of the CDR3 is TGTGCCATCAGTTTAGGGTTTGACACCAGGGGTTTGAGAACTGAAGCTTTCTTT.